Below are 19 T cell receptor beta chains sequenced from a single sample in a study of Graves' ophthalmopathy and Graves' hyperthyroidism. Researchers took RNA transcripts and amplified TCR beta CDR3 regions from them. Investigators did first-round RT-PCR with HTBI primers, then second-round multiplex PCR. TCRdb independently ran MiXCR on the multiplex PCR reads; one entry per CDR3 protein. The table records over a million distinct CDR3 sequences, about 40% of them present only once. Specimen: peripheral blood or thyroid tissue (not recorded which). Every receptor here comes from an adult man with Graves' hyperthyroidism.

This clonotype was seen ten or more times. In DNA, the CDR3 is TGTGCCAGCACCACGAGTTCGGATCAAGGCTACACCTTC. Amino acid sequence: CASTTSSDQGYTF. The rearrangement joins TRBV7-9 to TRBJ1-2, with no clear D. Trimming removed 7 bases from V and 8 bases from J, with 17 bases in between. This CDR3 has 13 amino acids. Germline V gives CDR1 SEHNR, CDR2 FQNEAQ (reference sequence). The complete variable domain, with remaining parts taken from reference TRBV7-9 and TRBJ1-2, reads DTGVSQNPRHKITKRGQNVTFRCDPISEHNRLYWYRQTLGQGPEFLTYFQNEAQLEKSRLLSDRFSAERPKGSFSTLEIQRTEQGDSAMYLCASTTSSDQGYTFGSGTRLTVV.

This clonotype was seen at least ten times. J is TRBJ2-5 and V is TRBV9; D uncertain. Germline lookup yields CDR1 SGDLS and CDR2 YYNGEE. The length of the CDR3 is 13 residues. V gave up 0 bases and J gave up 7 bases, with 10 bases separating them. This CDR3 reads CASSVELWSTQYF. As DNA, the CDR3 is TGTGCCAGCAGCGTAGAACTCTGGTCGACCCAGTACTTC. Using reference TRBV9 and TRBJ2-5 for the parts outside the CDR3, the full variable domain is DSGVTQTPKHLITATGQRVTLRCSPRSGDLSVYWYQQSLDQGLQFLIQYYNGEERAKGNILERFSAQQFPDLHSELNLSSLELGDSALYFCASSVELWSTQYFGPGTRLLVL.

Worth noting for this clonotype: This likely comes from a read error, as the CDR3 has no conserved phenylalanine or tryptophan at its end. The DNA is omitted, as the CDR3 cannot be located on it reliably, and the CDR3 follows TCRdb's listing. The gene calls are TRBV7-2 and TRBJ2-6. Germline V gene data show CDR1 as SGHTA and CDR2 as FQGNSA. Ends included, the CDR3 has 9 residues. The CDR3 is CASSLLGTS.

This clonotype was counted between two and nine times. The gene calls are TRBV5-1 and TRBJ2-2; 8 bases fit TRBD1. The CDR3 loop spans 16 amino acids. After removal of 2 bases from V and 1 base from J, the junction contained 4 bases not matched to a gene. CDR1 SGHRS and CDR2 YFSETQ come from the germline V gene. CDR3: CASSFSGQVNTGELFF. CDR3 nucleotides: TGCGCCAGCAGCTTCTCGGGACAGGTGAACACCGGGGAGCTGTTTTTT. Full variable domain (rest looked up from reference TRBV5-1 and TRBJ2-2): KAGVTQTPRYLIKTRGQQVTLSCSPISGHRSVSWYQQTPGQGLQFLFEYFSETQRNKGNFPGRFSGRQFSNSRSEMNVSTLELGDSALYLCASSFSGQVNTGELFFGEGSRLTVL.

In this sample, this clonotype turned up once. This rearrangement joins TRBV5-1 to TRBJ2-5, with D unresolved. This CDR3 comprises 16 residues. CDR1 and CDR2 from the germline V gene are SGHRS and YFSETQ. Between the trimmed V and J ends, which lost 4 bases and 1 base, there was a span of 17 bases. Here the CDR3 DNA reads TGCGCCAGCAGCCCCTCCCGAACAGCCTCCCAAGAGACCCAGTACTTC. Protein product: CASSPSRTASQETQYF.

Remarks on this clonotype: A single base separates this from a much larger clone, so it may be a read error. The V and J genes are TRBV5-1 and TRBJ1-1, with no clear D. CDR3 length equals 13 residues. Germline V lookup: CDR1 SGHRS, CDR2 YFSETQ. The CDR3 coding sequence is TGCGTCAGCAGCTGGACCCGGGAAACTGAAGCTTTCTTT. It translates to CVSSWTRETEAFF.

This clonotype was seen repeatedly, ten times or more. J is TRBJ2-7 and V is TRBV12-3 or TRBV12-4; TRBD1 is a possible D gene (6 bases). The V and J ends lost 8 bases and 5 bases respectively, with 10 bases between them. The CDR3 has 11 residues. CDR3 DNA sequence: TGTGCCAGCGGGGGCATCGACGAGCAGTACTTC. Amino acid sequence: CASGGIDEQYF.

The V gene is TRBV9, the J gene TRBJ2-2; possibly TRBD1 for D (6 bases). V lost 2 bases to trimming and J lost 4 bases, with 18 bases between them. The CDR3 is 17 amino acids. Germline CDR1 reads SGDLS; CDR2 reads YYNGEE. CDR3 DNA: TGTGCCAGCAGCGTGGGCGGCAGGGGTGTTGCCACCGGGGAGCTGTTTTTT. This encodes CASSVGGRGVATGELFF.

The sample holds one count of this clonotype. This sequence joins TRBV7-3 and TRBJ1-4; D remains unclear. The ends were cut back, 1 base at V and 11 bases at J, with 14 bases in the middle. The CDR3 runs to 14 residues. Germline V gene sequence: CDR1 SGHTA, CDR2 FQGTGA. The DNA of the CDR3 is TGTGCCAGCAGCTTAATGGTAGCGGGAAGGAAACTGTTTTTT. Translating it yields CASSLMVAGRKLFF.

With respect to this clonotype: A much more abundant neighbour one base away suggests this may be a read error. CDR3 in amino acids: CAGRRAAGEETQYF. As DNA, the CDR3 is TGTGCCGGCAGGAGAGCAGCAGGGGAGGAGACCCAGTACTTC. This sequence joins TRBV6-6 and TRBJ2-5; possibly TRBD1 for D (6 bases). The CDR3 spans 14 residues. Germline V gene data show CDR1 as MNHNY and CDR2 as SVGAGI (reference sequence).

This rearrangement joins TRBV6-6 to TRBJ2-3; D uncertain. V was trimmed by 4 bases and J by 7 bases, leaving 9 bases between them. CDR1 is MNHNY and CDR2 is SVGAGI in the germline V gene (reference sequence). The length of the CDR3 is 12 residues. The CDR3 nucleotides are TGTGCCAGCAGTTCGGGTGGACATACGCAGTATTTT. Translation gives CASSSGGHTQYF.

The chain is built from TRBV15 and TRBJ1-1, with D possibly matching TRBD1 (5 bases). The germline V gene has CDR1 LNHNV and CDR2 YYDKDF (reference sequence). The CDR3 covers 14 residues. V was cut by 0 bases and J by 5 bases, with 10 bases left in between. The CDR3 sequence: CATSRDGGGTEAFF. In nucleotides, the CDR3 is TGTGCCACCAGCAGAGATGGGGGAGGTACTGAAGCTTTCTTT.

This clonotype was observed a single time. CDR3 in DNA: TGTGCCGCCGGGACAGGGTCAGCTGATGGCTACACCTTC. Translating gives CAAGTGSADGYTF. This chain joins TRBV10-3 and TRBJ1-2; TRBD1 agrees at 9 bases. The CDR3 runs to 13 residues. Germline CDR1 is ENHRY and CDR2 is SYGVKD. The V and J ends lost 11 bases and 6 bases, in that order; junction bases with no gene match: 10.

About this clonotype: This sequence may be a read error, since a much larger clone differs from it by one base. The chain joins TRBV14 to TRBJ1-6; D unresolved. In germline, CDR1 is SGHDN, CDR2 FVKESK. CDR3 size: 12 residues. Trimming stripped 6 bases from V and 16 bases from J, with 16 bases between. The CDR3 here is CASSPEGRILHF. The DNA for the CDR3 is TGTGCCAGCAGTCCAGAAGGTAGGATACTCCACTTT.

This clonotype was observed many times. Relative to the germline gene, one junction end is altered; a read error may explain this. The J gene is TRBJ2-5, the V gene TRBV5-1; 7 bases are a match to TRBD1. CDR3 length: 12 amino acids. Looked up from germline, CDR1 is SGHRS and CDR2 is YFSETQ. The chain's CDR3 is CASSRQGETQYF. CDR3 DNA sequence: TGTGCCAGCAGCCGACAGGGAGAGACCCAGTACTTC. The entire variable domain, with the rest obtained from reference TRBV5-1 and TRBJ2-5, is as follows: KAGVTQTPRYLIKTRGQQVTLSCSPISGHRSVSWYQQTPGQGLQFLFEYFSETQRNKGNFPGRFSGRQFSNSRSEMNVSTLELGDSALYLCASSRQGETQYFGPGTRLLVL.

This clonotype has at least ten counts. CDR3 protein: CSDGASAEAFF. The CDR3 DNA reads as TGCAGCGATGGCGCTTCCGCTGAAGCTTTCTTT. The chain uses TRBV29-1 and TRBJ1-1, with unresolved D. Germline V gene lookup returns CDR1 SQVTM and CDR2 ANQGSEA. The CDR3 is 11 residues long. Trimming removed 7 bases from V and 6 bases from J, with 12 bases in between.

The chain combines TRBV2 with TRBJ2-4, with TRBD2 as a possible D gene (5 bases). The CDR3 has 15 residues. Per the germline V gene, CDR1 is SNHLY and CDR2 is FYNNEI. The germline V and J ends were trimmed by 4 bases and 0 bases, with 10 bases remaining between them. The CDR3 sequence: CASSVGGIAKNIQYF. The DNA of the CDR3 is TGTGCCAGCAGTGTTGGAGGAATAGCCAAAAACATTCAGTACTTC.

This sequence joins TRBV2 and TRBJ1-4, with 7 bases identical to TRBD1. The V gene end was trimmed by 8 bases and the J gene end by 4 bases; junction bases not matched to a gene: 7. The CDR3 loop spans 14 amino acids. Germline V gene lookup returns CDR1 SNHLY and CDR2 FYNNEI. The DNA for the CDR3 is TGTGCCAGCGTTGAGGGGACAGTTAATGAAAAACTGTTTTTT. It codes for CASVEGTVNEKLFF.

This clonotype was detected a few times. The genes are TRBV10-3 and TRBJ1-1; a weak D match, TRBD1 (5 bases). Germline loops: CDR1 ENHRY, CDR2 SYGVKD. V lost 4 bases, J lost 5 bases, and 8 bases lay in between. The length of the CDR3 is 12 residues. CDR3 region: CAISGGGTEAFF. In nucleotides, the CDR3 is TGTGCCATCAGTGGTGGGGGTACTGAAGCTTTCTTT.